Following are 32 T cell receptor beta chains from one sample sequenced in a study of T cell repertoires in cytomegalovirus infection. Using its own MiXCR run on the reads, TCRdb lists one record per CDR3 protein. The sample has some 920,000 distinct CDR3 sequences, approximately 30% seen once; the top ten hold around 15%. These receptors have no identified antigens. Sequenced here: cultured CD8+ T cells from PBMCs, sampled from culture after CMV antigen stimulation. The receptors were sampled from a human donor in good health (CMV status not recorded). Some clones in this sample may be carry-over from other donors' samples.

This clonotype has more than one count but fewer than ten. The chain couples TRBV7-9 to TRBJ1-1; D is ambiguous. Trimming removed 4 bases from V and 4 bases from J, with 13 bases in between. The CDR3 contains 14 residues. The V gene's germline CDR1 is SEHNR and CDR2 FQNEAQ (reference sequence). CDR3 coding DNA: TGTGCCAGCAGCTATCCTCGACAAGTCACTGAAGCTTTCTTT. It translates to CASSYPRQVTEAFF.

This chain connects TRBV19 to TRBJ2-2; 9 bases line up with TRBD1. With V trimmed by 5 bases and J by 0 bases, 10 bases remained unmatched. Per germline, CDR1 LNHDA and CDR2 SQIVND (reference sequence). The CDR3 has 18 amino acids. This CDR3 reads CASSLRTGEGANTGELFF. DNA for the CDR3: TGTGCCAGTAGTTTGAGGACAGGGGAGGGGGCGAACACCGGGGAGCTGTTTTTT.

V and J are TRBV4-1 and TRBJ2-5, with D maybe TRBD2 (7 bases). Trimming took off 6 bases at V and 3 bases at J, with 11 bases between the two ends. CDR3 length equals 13 residues. CDR1 is MGHRA and CDR2 is YSYEKL in the germline V gene. The CDR3 region is CASSGGGEETQYF. The CDR3 coding sequence is TGCGCCAGCAGTGGAGGGGGGGAAGAGACCCAGTACTTC.

The chain carries TRBV7-9 and TRBJ2-1, with a possible D match to TRBD2 (5 bases). The CDR3 totals 15 residues. Germline V CDR1 and CDR2: SEHNR, FQNEAQ (reference sequence). V lost 4 bases and J lost 0, with 10 bases in between. CDR3 sequence: CASSSTRDSYNEQFF. Written as DNA, the CDR3 is TGTGCCAGCAGCTCGACCCGGGACTCCTACAATGAGCAGTTCTTC.

The V call is TRBV6-6, the J call TRBJ1-6; D unresolved. This CDR3 is 14 amino acids long. The V end was cut by 7 bases, the J end by 4 bases, with 11 bases between. Looked up from germline, CDR1 is MNHNY and CDR2 is SVGAGI (reference sequence). The CDR3 nucleotides read TGTGCCAGCACCAGAGGATTTTATAATTCACCCCTCCACTTT. Translation gives CASTRGFYNSPLHF.

The chain recombines TRBV29-1 with TRBJ1-2; the D is unclear. The length of the CDR3 is 13 residues. Trimming left V 3 bases short and J 0 bases short, with 8 bases between. Germline V gene data show CDR1 as SQVTM and CDR2 as ANQGSEA. In DNA, the CDR3 is TGCAGCGTTGAGGGTTTTCCTAACTATGGCTACACCTTC. This sequence encodes CSVEGFPNYGYTF.

In this sample, this clonotype turned up many times. As DNA, the CDR3 is TGTGCCAGCAGCCATCTCGGGACAGCATTCACAACTAATGAAAAACTGTTTTTT. Its protein product is CASSHLGTAFTTNEKLFF. The chain links TRBV7-8 to TRBJ1-4; TRBD1 agrees at 7 bases. V lost 5 bases to trimming and J lost 0 bases; unmatched junction nucleotides: 12. The CDR3 sequence is 18 residues long. Germline lookup yields CDR1 SGHVS and CDR2 FQNEAQ.

Regarding this clonotype: It may be a read error: a sequence one base away is much more abundant. The rearrangement links TRBV6-2 or TRBV6-3 to TRBJ2-7; no definite D call. The V end was cut by 0 bases, the J end by 5 bases, with 8 bases between. CDR1 is MNHEY, CDR2 SVGEGT, per germline. This CDR3 is 13 amino acids long. The DNA for the CDR3 is TGTGCCAGCAGTTACTCCCCTGTGCACGAGCAGTACGTC. It specifies CASSYSPVHEQYV.

The chain carries TRBV24-1 and TRBJ1-1; no reliable D call. This CDR3 has 11 amino acids. Germline CDR1 is KGHDR and CDR2 is SFDVKD. Trimming took off 8 bases at V and 1 base at J, with 4 bases between the two ends. The DNA of the CDR3 is TGTGCCACCATGTGGAACACTGAAGCTTTCTTT. This translates into CATMWNTEAFF.

This chain joins TRBV7-6 and TRBJ2-2, with 7 nucleotides matching TRBD1. The ends lost 0 bases at V and 1 base at J; junction bases unmatched: 5. This CDR3 has 17 amino acids. Germline CDR1 and CDR2: SGHVS and FNYEAQ. The CDR3 DNA follows: TGTGCCAGCAGCTTAGCGGTGGCAGGGGGGAACACCGGGGAGCTGTTTTTT. Translating gives CASSLAVAGGNTGELFF.

With regard to this clonotype: A junction end diverges from the germline sequence, so it may reflect a read error. The rearrangement uses TRBV4-1 and TRBJ2-5; 7 positions agree with TRBD1. CDR1 is MGHRA, CDR2 YSYEKL, per germline. This CDR3 contains 16 residues. The CDR3 loop reads CANSQGSGGYQETQYF. The DNA of the CDR3 is TGCGCCAACAGCCAAGGATCAGGGGGTTACCAAGAGACCCAGTACTTC.

This clonotype was counted many times. The chain carries TRBV7-3 and TRBJ2-5; a weak D match, TRBD1 (6 bases). Germline V gene lookup returns CDR1 SGHTA and CDR2 FQGTGA. With 5 bases removed from V and 0 bases from J, the gap between germline ends came to 10 bases. The CDR3 loop spans 14 amino acids. The CDR3 loop reads CASSPTGNQETQYF. Written as DNA, the CDR3 is TGTGCCAGCAGCCCTACAGGGAACCAAGAGACCCAGTACTTC.

The sample holds a few counts of this clonotype. This chain links TRBV20-1 with TRBJ1-6, with a tentative D call TRBD1 (5 bases). The CDR3 loop spans 15 amino acids. Between the trimmed V and J ends, which lost 6 bases and 9 bases, there was a span of 21 bases. Per germline, CDR1 DFQATT and CDR2 SNEGSKA (reference sequence). CDR3 nucleotides: TGCAGTGCCCTAATACGGCCAGGGAGCACTTCACCCCTCCACTTT. It translates to CSALIRPGSTSPLHF.

This clonotype has only a few counts. V gene TRBV6-2 or TRBV6-3 combines with J gene TRBJ2-6; TRBD1 aligns across 11 bases. CDR1 MNHEY and CDR2 SVGEGT come from the germline V gene. This CDR3 contains 16 residues. V shed 10 bases, J shed 3 bases, and the junction held 8 bases outside the gene matches. The CDR3 DNA follows: TGTGCCATCAAGGACAGGGGGCAAGGTGGGGCCAACGTCCTGACTTTC. Protein sequence: CAIKDRGQGGANVLTF.

The CDR3 reads CSVDQNTRGYTF. The CDR3 bases are TGCAGCGTTGACCAGAACACGCGAGGCTACACCTTC. The chain joins TRBV29-1 to TRBJ1-2; no clear D. Germline-derived CDR1 and CDR2 are SQVTM and ANQGSEA. With 3 bases removed from V and 8 bases from J, the gap between germline ends came to 13 bases. The CDR3 covers 12 residues.

This clonotype has a handful of counts. The chain combines TRBV19 with TRBJ2-1; D remains ambiguous. This CDR3 has 16 residues. Germline V CDR1 and CDR2: LNHDA, SQIVND (reference sequence). Trimming stripped 0 bases from V and 2 bases from J, with 11 bases between. CDR3 sequence reads: CASSIDLSVAYNEQFF. CDR3 DNA sequence: TGTGCCAGTAGTATAGATCTAAGCGTGGCCTACAATGAGCAGTTCTTC.

V and J are TRBV12-3 or TRBV12-4 and TRBJ2-7; 8 bases line up with TRBD2. This CDR3 is built from 15 residues. With 7 bases clipped from V and 3 bases from J, the junction kept 11 bases outside the gene matches. This chain's CDR3 is CASTGGGSPFYEQYF. As DNA, the CDR3 is TGTGCCAGCACTGGCGGGGGGTCACCGTTCTACGAGCAGTACTTC.

This clonotype has only a few counts. The chain is built from TRBV14 and TRBJ2-5, with 9 bases lining up with TRBD1. This CDR3 spans 15 amino acids. CDR1 SGHDN and CDR2 FVKESK come from the germline V gene. V dropped 0 bases and J dropped 7; count of bases not matched to a gene: 6. CDR3 nucleotide sequence: TGTGCCAGCAGCCAAGAGGGACAGGGATACGGGACCCAGTACTTC. The encoded protein is CASSQEGQGYGTQYF.

The chain joins TRBV7-3 to TRBJ2-3; tentative D call: TRBD2 (6 bases). This CDR3 is 15 amino acids long. Germline V gene sequence: CDR1 SGHTA, CDR2 FQGTGA. Trimming took off 7 bases at V and 2 bases at J, with 16 bases between the two ends. The CDR3 region has the DNA TGTGCCAGCAAAAAGGAGGGGCTCCCCACAGATACGCAGTATTTT. Translating it yields CASKKEGLPTDTQYF.

V usage is TRBV19 and J usage is TRBJ2-1; no firm D call. The CDR3 sequence is 15 residues long. The V and J ends lost 1 base and 8 bases respectively, with 15 bases between them. The V gene's germline CDR1 is LNHDA and CDR2 SQIVND (reference sequence). DNA for the CDR3: TGTGCCAGTAGTATAGGGATCGCCGGCTGGGATGAGCAGTTCTTC. This codes for CASSIGIAGWDEQFF.

This clonotype was counted many times. The chain couples TRBV7-2 to TRBJ2-6; D not resolved. This CDR3 has 16 amino acids. V lost 5 bases and J lost 0, with 11 bases in between. Per germline, CDR1 SGHTA and CDR2 FQGNSA. CDR3 coding DNA: TGTGCCAGCAGCCTGAGAGGTTTCTCTGGGGCCAACGTCCTGACTTTC. The encoded protein is CASSLRGFSGANVLTF.

This clonotype was counted between two and nine times. The J gene is TRBJ2-1, the V gene TRBV7-9; D gene unclear. From germline, CDR1 is SEHNR and CDR2 FQNEAQ (reference sequence). This CDR3 comprises 16 residues. Trimming removed 5 bases from V and 0 bases from J, with 14 bases in between. This CDR3 is CASSAPEGSSYNEQFF. DNA of the CDR3: TGTGCCAGCAGCGCCCCGGAAGGGTCCTCCTACAATGAGCAGTTCTTC.

The chain recombines TRBV19 with TRBJ2-6, with D unclear. Germline V gene data show CDR1 as LNHDA and CDR2 as SQIVND (reference sequence). The CDR3 totals 15 residues. Trimming left V 2 bases short and J 0 bases short, with 5 bases between. CDR3 in DNA: TGTGCCAGTAGTATACGGGCCTCTGGGGCCAACGTCCTGACTTTC. Translated, it gives CASSIRASGANVLTF.

This sequence joins TRBV13 and TRBJ1-1, with D uncertain. The CDR3 runs to 14 residues. Looked up from germline, CDR1 is PRHDT and CDR2 is FYEKMQ (reference sequence). Trimming pared 5 bases from V and 6 bases from J, leaving 16 bases between. The CDR3 DNA sequence: TGTGCCAGCAGCCCCGGACTCCGGGGTTCTGAAGCTTTCTTT. It specifies CASSPGLRGSEAFF. The whole variable domain, remainder taken from reference TRBV13 and TRBJ1-1, is AAGVIQSPRHLIKEKRETATLKCYPIPRHDTVYWYQQGPGQDPQFLISFYEKMQSDKGSIPDRFSAQQFSDYHSELNMSSLELGDSALYFCASSPGLRGSEAFFGQGTRLTVV.

This clonotype turned up a few times. The V gene is TRBV6-5, the J gene TRBJ1-4; 7 bases line up with TRBD1. V shed 0 bases and J 5 bases; nucleotides not matched to a gene: 9. Germline values: CDR1 MNHEY, CDR2 SVGAGI. The CDR3 runs 17 residues. CDR3 in amino acids: CASSYSPRATGNEKLFF. The CDR3 bases are TGTGCCAGCAGTTACTCGCCGCGGGCGACAGGGAATGAAAAACTGTTTTTT.

The CDR3 is CASSPALSYEQYV. CDR3 DNA: TGTGCCAGCAGCCCCGCCCTTAGTTACGAGCAGTACGTC. The rearrangement uses TRBV7-9 and TRBJ2-7; D gene ambiguous. Trimming left V 5 bases short and J 4 bases short, with 12 bases between. CDR1 is SEHNR, CDR2 FQNEAQ, per germline (reference sequence). This CDR3 contains 13 residues.

This clonotype has a handful of counts. The chain has TRBV6-1 and TRBJ1-1, with 9 bases identical to TRBD1. This CDR3 region has 17 residues. V shed 3 bases, J shed 4 bases, and the junction held 12 bases outside the gene matches. The germline gives CDR1 MNHNS, CDR2 SASEGT. For the CDR3, the DNA is TGTGCCAGCAGTGACCTTTACCGGGACAGGGTTCGCACTGAAGCTTTCTTT. Amino acid sequence: CASSDLYRDRVRTEAFF.

The chain recombines TRBV2 with TRBJ2-7, with D tentatively TRBD1 (6 bases). In germline, CDR1 is SNHLY, CDR2 FYNNEI. This CDR3 region has 16 residues. V lost 7 bases to trimming and J lost 6 bases, with 25 bases between them. The CDR3 DNA sequence: TGTGCCAGCACCCCATCTACAGGGTCCCTATTAGTCGAGCAGTACGTC. Amino acid sequence: CASTPSTGSLLVEQYV.

The rearrangement links TRBV10-3 to TRBJ2-4, with 8 bases fitting TRBD1. Germline values: CDR1 ENHRY, CDR2 SYGVKD. V gave up 10 bases and J gave up 5 bases; unmatched junction bases: 4. The CDR3 is 12 residues long. This chain's CDR3 is CATTGQENIQYF. The CDR3 nucleotides are TGTGCCACCACGGGACAGGAAAACATTCAGTACTTC.

This chain joins TRBV28 and TRBJ1-2; 10 bases are a match to TRBD1. The CDR3 consists of 14 residues. Germline CDR1 is MDHEN and CDR2 is SYDVKM. J was trimmed by 6 bases and V by 4 bases; bases with no gene match: 5. The CDR3 region is CASSSDRGGDGYTF. As DNA, the CDR3 is TGTGCCAGCAGTTCGGACAGGGGGGGGGATGGCTACACCTTC.

The CDR3 loop reads CASSLRQGSIWGDTQYF. CDR3 in DNA: TGTGCCAGCAGTTTACGGCAGGGGAGTATTTGGGGGGATACGCAGTATTTT. V gene TRBV27 combines with J gene TRBJ2-3, with D possibly matching TRBD1 (6 bases). The CDR3 is 17 residues long. V dropped 2 bases and J dropped 6 bases, with 21 bases sitting between them. CDR1 and CDR2 from the germline V gene are MNHEY and SMNVEV (reference sequence).

The rearrangement links TRBV5-8 to TRBJ2-7, with D uncertain. Germline assignment: CDR1 SGHTS and CDR2 YDEGEE. The CDR3 contains 15 residues. V was cut by 0 bases and J by 2 bases, with 12 bases left in between. CDR3 protein: CASSLGDDPPYEQYV. CDR3 sequence (DNA): TGTGCCAGCAGCTTGGGGGATGATCCCCCCTACGAGCAGTACGTC.